The 32 T cell receptor beta chains below all came from one sample that was sequenced in a study of T cells in Graves' hyperthyroidism and ophthalmopathy. Amplified TCR beta CDR3 regions derived from RNA transcripts. During a first-round RT-PCR of the TCR CDR3, the HTBI primer set was used. TCRdb called the multiplex PCR reads again in MiXCR, with one record for every CDR3 protein. This sample carries about 600,000 distinct CDR3 sequences, 14% of them seen once, and the ten largest clones take about 7%. The sequenced material came from blood. The receptors originated from a woman aged 18-35 years with Graves' ophthalmopathy.

This clonotype has only a few counts. This rearrangement joins TRBV29-1 to TRBJ2-7; D is perhaps TRBD1 (6 bases). Germline CDR1 reads SQVTM; CDR2 reads ANQGSEA. This CDR3 is built from 13 residues. V shed 4 bases and J shed 0 bases, with 10 bases lying between them. CDR3 region: CSVVQGYSYEQYF. The CDR3 bases are TGCAGCGTTGTACAGGGTTACTCCTACGAGCAGTACTTC.

The CDR3 reads CASSVSGIHTDTQYF. Here the CDR3 DNA reads TGTGCCAGCAGCGTTAGCGGAATTCACACAGATACGCAGTATTTT. The V gene is TRBV9, the J gene TRBJ2-3; D may be TRBD2 (6 bases). Germline V gene data show CDR1 as SGDLS and CDR2 as YYNGEE. This CDR3 is 15 amino acids long. V lost 2 bases to trimming and J lost 2 bases, with 12 bases between them.

There are many counts of this clonotype. This chain uses TRBV9 with TRBJ2-1, with TRBD2 identical over 8 bases. The CDR3 has 16 residues. J lost 0 bases, V lost 4 bases, and 6 bases had no gene match. Germline lookup yields CDR1 SGDLS and CDR2 YYNGEE. This CDR3 is CASSPTTSVSYNEQFF. CDR3 nucleotide sequence: TGTGCCAGCAGCCCGACGACTAGCGTCTCCTACAATGAGCAGTTCTTC.

This clonotype was detected only a few times. This chain connects TRBV13 to TRBJ2-3; possible D gene TRBD2, 5 bases. Germline V CDR1 and CDR2: PRHDT, FYEKMQ (reference sequence). This CDR3 spans 19 amino acids. V gave up 5 bases and J gave up 3 bases, with 27 bases separating them. The DNA for the CDR3 is TGTGCCAGCAGCCCTAGGACCGGCCTAGCCGGTTTTGAAACAGATACGCAGTATTTT. This codes for CASSPRTGLAGFETDTQYF.

This clonotype occurred many times. The V call is TRBV2, the J call TRBJ1-1; TRBD1 might be the D (6 bases). Between the trimmed V and J ends, which lost 1 base and 4 bases, there was a span of 22 bases. This CDR3 comprises 18 residues. The V gene's germline CDR1 is SNHLY and CDR2 FYNNEI. CDR3 residues: CASSEVVTGSLQGTEAFF. CDR3 DNA sequence: TGTGCCAGCAGTGAAGTGGTGACAGGTTCCCTTCAGGGCACTGAAGCTTTCTTT.

This clonotype was counted at least ten times. CDR3 amino acids: CASKPSYGGGQPQHF. Here the CDR3 DNA reads TGTGCCAGCAAGCCCAGCTACGGGGGAGGTCAGCCCCAGCATTTT. V and J are TRBV28 and TRBJ1-5, with D possibly being TRBD1 (5 bases). The germline V gene encodes CDR1 MDHEN and CDR2 SYDVKM. The CDR3 runs 15 residues. The ends were cut back, 7 bases at V and 6 bases at J, with 19 bases in the middle. Full variable domain (outside the CDR3, taken from reference TRBV28 and TRBJ1-5): DVKVTQSSRYLVKRTGEKVFLECVQDMDHENMFWYRQDPGLGLRLIYFSYDVKMKEKGDIPEGYSVSREKKERFSLILESASTNQTSMYLCASKPSYGGGQPQHFGDGTRLSIL.

With regard to this clonotype: Possible read error: a much larger clone is one base away. The chain combines TRBV2 with TRBJ2-1, with 7 bases that match TRBD2. The CDR3 has 14 amino acids. Germline V gene lookup returns CDR1 SNHLY and CDR2 FYNNEI. In nucleotides, the CDR3 is TGTGCCAGCAGTGCAACTAGCGCCTACAATGAGCGGTTCTTC. It specifies CASSATSAYNERFF.

This clonotype was detected ten times or more. The chain couples TRBV10-3 to TRBJ2-3; 8 nucleotides agree with TRBD2. Germline V gene data show CDR1 as ENHRY and CDR2 as SYGVKD. The length of the CDR3 is 12 residues. V lost 9 bases, J lost 2 bases, and 1 base stayed unmatched. The CDR3 loop is CAIAGDTDTQYF. DNA of the CDR3: TGTGCCATAGCGGGAGACACAGATACGCAGTATTTT.

In this sample, this clonotype turned up many times. The V gene is TRBV2, the J gene TRBJ2-2; 7 bases match TRBD2. CDR3 length equals 16 residues. Germline values: CDR1 SNHLY, CDR2 FYNNEI. Trimming at V came to 5 bases and at J to 1 base, leaving 7 bases not matched to a gene. The CDR3 nucleotides are TGTGCCAGCAGTCCAAGGACTAGTAGGAACACCGGGGAGCTGTTTTTT. It encodes CASSPRTSRNTGELFF.

This clonotype was detected only a few times. The chain has TRBV9 and TRBJ2-7, with a possible D match to TRBD2 (5 bases). Germline CDR1 and CDR2: SGDLS and YYNGEE. The CDR3 has 17 amino acids. V lost 0 bases, J lost 1 base, and 17 bases lay in between. CDR3 nucleotide sequence: TGTGCCAGCAGCGTAGCCCCCACCGATGGGGAGTCCTACGAGCAGTACTTC. Its protein is CASSVAPTDGESYEQYF. Variable domain in full (rest from reference TRBV9 and TRBJ2-7): DSGVTQTPKHLITATGQRVTLRCSPRSGDLSVYWYQQSLDQGLQFLIQYYNGEERAKGNILERFSAQQFPDLHSELNLSSLELGDSALYFCASSVAPTDGESYEQYFGPGTRLTVT.

This clonotype showed up just a few times. The rearrangement joins TRBV6-1 to TRBJ2-7; D uncertain. This CDR3 has 14 amino acids. V was clipped by 5 bases and J by 0 bases, with 11 bases between them. Germline assignment: CDR1 MNHNS and CDR2 SASEGT. CDR3 sequence: CASSFTGDSYEQYF. Written as DNA, the CDR3 is TGTGCCAGCAGTTTTACGGGCGACTCCTACGAGCAGTACTTC.

This clonotype came up a few times. A much larger clone differs by one base, so this may be a read error. The chain links TRBV28 to TRBJ2-7, with TRBD2 matching over 7 bases. V trimming: 2 bases; J trimming: 0 bases; junction bases outside the gene matches: 7. This CDR3 is 16 amino acids long. From germline, CDR1 is MDHEN and CDR2 SYDVKM. The CDR3 nucleotides are TGTGCCAGCAGTTTACCTTGGACTAGGTCCTCCTACGAGCAGTACTTC. It translates to CASSLPWTRSSYEQYF.

This clonotype was picked up many times. V and J are TRBV7-8 and TRBJ2-1, with 9 nucleotides matching TRBD1. The germline CDR1 and CDR2 sequences are SGHVS and FQNEAQ. Trimming cost V 5 bases and J 7 bases; bases outside gene matches: 15. The length of the CDR3 is 17 residues. This chain's CDR3 is CASSSSGTGLTGNEQFF. CDR3 bases: TGTGCCAGCAGCAGCTCCGGGACAGGGTTAACAGGGAATGAGCAGTTCTTC.

In this sample, this clonotype turned up many times. V and J are TRBV28 and TRBJ2-7, with TRBD1 matching over 9 bases. This CDR3 is built from 14 residues. The ends lost 3 bases at V and 5 bases at J; junction bases unmatched: 5. The germline gives CDR1 MDHEN, CDR2 SYDVKM. The CDR3 nucleotides read TGTGCCAGCAGTTTGGACAGGGGTAAAGACGAGCAGTACTTC. Translating it yields CASSLDRGKDEQYF.

This clonotype turned up a few times. V gene TRBV6-1 combines with J gene TRBJ2-1, with D unresolved. This CDR3 spans 14 amino acids. Germline V gene sequence: CDR1 MNHNS, CDR2 SASEGT. V was cut by 5 bases and J by 0 bases, with 8 bases left in between. CDR3 region: CASSYESSYNEQFF. CDR3 coding DNA: TGTGCCAGCAGTTACGAGAGCTCCTACAATGAGCAGTTCTTC.

The chain links TRBV7-8 to TRBJ2-7; D tentatively reads TRBD1 or TRBD2 (7 bases each). Germline lookup yields CDR1 SGHVS and CDR2 FQNEAQ. The CDR3 has 14 amino acids. V was pared by 5 bases and J by 5 bases, with 16 bases between. The DNA for the CDR3 is TGTGCCAGCAGCCGCCCCCAGGGGGGGGACGAGCAGTACTTC. Translated: CASSRPQGGDEQYF. Full variable domain (rest looked up from reference TRBV7-8 and TRBJ2-7): GAGVSQSPRYKVAKRGQDVALRCDPISGHVSLFWYQQALGQGPEFLTYFQNEAQLDKSGLPSDRFFAERPEGSVSTLKIQRTQQEDSAVYLCASSRPQGGDEQYFGPGTRLTVT.

In this sample, this clonotype turned up a few times. The chain uses TRBV9 and TRBJ1-6; D is uncertain. This CDR3 spans 14 amino acids. Germline values: CDR1 SGDLS, CDR2 YYNGEE. Trimming took 3 bases from V and 5 from J, leaving 9 bases between them. CDR3 in amino acids: CASSAFRDNSPLHF. In DNA form, the CDR3 reads TGTGCCAGCAGCGCCTTCAGAGATAATTCACCCCTCCACTTT.

This clonotype was counted ten times or more. The chain links TRBV2 to TRBJ1-5, with D possibly matching TRBD1 (5 bases). V was shortened by 7 bases and J by 5 bases, with 12 bases between the two germline ends. The CDR3 runs to 13 residues. Germline V gene lookup returns CDR1 SNHLY and CDR2 FYNNEI. The CDR3 loop reads CASKSGRDQPQHF. For the CDR3, the DNA is TGTGCCAGCAAATCAGGGAGGGATCAGCCCCAGCATTTT.

This clonotype was seen many times. CDR3 coding DNA: TGTGCCAGCAGTTCATGGACCACCAACGACCACAATGAGCAGTTCTTC. Protein: CASSSWTTNDHNEQFF. The V and J genes are TRBV27 and TRBJ2-1; D remains unclear. CDR1 is MNHEY and CDR2 is SMNVEV in the germline V gene (reference sequence). The CDR3 sequence is 16 residues long. The germline V and J ends were trimmed by 4 bases and 5 bases, with 18 bases remaining between them.

This clonotype has a handful of counts. The V gene is TRBV29-1, the J gene TRBJ2-1; TRBD1 matches 11 bases. The CDR3 consists of 15 residues. Germline V lookup: CDR1 SQVTM, CDR2 ANQGSEA. The V gene end was trimmed by 7 bases and the J gene end by 7 bases; junction bases not matched to a gene: 12. The CDR3 region is CSAQTRDRGINEQFF. In DNA form, the CDR3 reads TGCAGCGCCCAAACGCGGGACAGGGGGATTAATGAGCAGTTCTTC.

The gene calls are TRBV12-3 or TRBV12-4 and TRBJ2-2; perhaps TRBD2 as D (9 bases). The CDR3 sequence is 18 residues long. V was pared by 2 bases and J by 7 bases, with 23 bases between. The CDR3: CASSLQGAASGNVGELFF. The CDR3 bases are TGTGCCAGCAGTTTACAGGGGGCGGCTAGCGGGAACGTCGGGGAGCTGTTTTTT.

This clonotype was observed a few times. The chain is built from TRBV24-1 and TRBJ1-5; no clear D gene. The V end was cut by 4 bases, the J end by 1 base, with 7 bases between. The germline CDR1 and CDR2 sequences are KGHDR and SFDVKD. CDR3 length equals 14 residues. CDR3 sequence reads: CATSDPISNQPQHF. In nucleotides, the CDR3 is TGTGCCACCAGTGACCCAATAAGCAATCAGCCCCAGCATTTT.

This clonotype turned up a few times. V and J are TRBV4-2 and TRBJ1-6; 7 nucleotides agree with TRBD1. The CDR3 spans 16 residues. Germline values: CDR1 LGHNA, CDR2 YNFKEQ. With V trimmed by 2 bases and J by 7 bases, 8 bases remained unmatched. In nucleotides, the CDR3 is TGTGCCAGCAGCCAACGGACAGGCGGGATGAATTCACCCCTCCACTTT. It yields the protein CASSQRTGGMNSPLHF.

This chain connects TRBV5-4 to TRBJ1-3, with no clear D. Germline CDR1 is SGHNT and CDR2 is YYREEE (reference sequence). The CDR3 spans 14 residues. The ends were cut back, 4 bases at V and 4 bases at J, with 12 bases in the middle. CDR3 loop: CASSPDKYGNTIYF. The CDR3 DNA reads as TGTGCCAGCAGCCCCGACAAATACGGAAACACCATATATTTT.

This clonotype has only a few counts. The V call is TRBV18, the J call TRBJ2-2; maybe TRBD2 (5 bases). Trimming took off 0 bases at V and 7 bases at J, with 6 bases between the two ends. CDR1 KGHSH and CDR2 LQKENI come from the germline V gene. The CDR3 is made up of 13 amino acids. The CDR3 reads CASSPPGVGELFF. The CDR3 nucleotides are TGTGCCAGCTCACCACCCGGGGTCGGGGAGCTGTTTTTT.

Ten or more counts support this clonotype. V is TRBV30 and J is TRBJ1-5; tentatively, D is TRBD1 (6 bases). Between the trimmed V and J ends, which lost 1 base and 6 bases, there was a span of 7 bases. The CDR3 consists of 12 residues. Looked up from germline, CDR1 is GTSNPN and CDR2 is SVGIG (reference sequence). The DNA of the CDR3 is TGTGCCTGGAGTGAGGGGGGTCAGCCCCAGCATTTT. This gives the protein CAWSEGGQPQHF. Combining the CDR3 with reference TRBV30 and TRBJ1-5 gives the whole variable domain SQTIHQWPATLVQPVGSPLSLECTVEGTSNPNLYWYRQAAGRGLQLLFYSVGIGQISSEVPQNLSASRPQDRQFILSSKKLLLSDSGFYLCAWSEGGQPQHFGDGTRLSIL.

This clonotype was observed many times. The chain has TRBV12-3 or TRBV12-4 and TRBJ2-7; 9 nucleotides align to TRBD1. The CDR3 is 15 residues long. V lost 6 bases and J lost 3; bases outside the gene matches: 9. The CDR3 sequence is CASRLGTGSGYEQYF. CDR3 nucleotides: TGTGCCAGCAGACTAGGGACAGGGTCGGGCTACGAGCAGTACTTC.

This clonotype was recorded a few times. The chain joins TRBV4-1 to TRBJ2-7; 11 nucleotides match TRBD2. The CDR3 is 16 amino acids. V was pared by 5 bases and J by 7 bases, with 13 bases of the junction left unmatched. Germline values: CDR1 MGHRA, CDR2 YSYEKL. The CDR3 is CASSGNTGTSGREQYF. The CDR3 DNA follows: TGCGCCAGCAGCGGGAATACCGGGACTAGCGGAAGGGAGCAGTACTTC.

A few counts support this clonotype. The chain couples TRBV19 to TRBJ1-2; 10 positions agree with TRBD1. Germline V gives CDR1 LNHDA, CDR2 SQIVND (reference sequence). The CDR3 length is 14 residues. J lost 8 bases, V lost 5 bases, and 8 bases had no gene match. The CDR3 DNA is TGTGCCAGTAGTTTGGGACAGGGGTTGGACGGCTACACCTTC. This gives the protein CASSLGQGLDGYTF.

The chain combines TRBV14 with TRBJ2-7; 8 bases line up with TRBD1. The germline gives CDR1 SGHDN, CDR2 FVKESK. The CDR3 runs 17 residues. J was trimmed by 7 bases and V by 0 bases; bases with no gene match: 14. CDR3 residues: CASSQEGQGAPLGEQYF. DNA of the CDR3: TGTGCCAGCAGCCAAGAAGGCCAGGGGGCCCCCCTGGGGGAGCAGTACTTC. The full variable domain, in which reference TRBV14 and TRBJ2-7 provide the parts outside the CDR3, is EAGVTQFPSHSVIEKGQTVTLRCDPISGHDNLYWYRRVMGKEIKFLLHFVKESKQDESGMPNNRFLAERTGGTYSTLKVQPAELEDSGVYFCASSQEGQGAPLGEQYFGPGTRLTVT.

Ten or more counts support this clonotype. The V gene is TRBV10-3, the J gene TRBJ1-5; no reliable D call. The germline CDR1 and CDR2 sequences are ENHRY and SYGVKD. The germline V and J ends were trimmed by 6 bases and 1 base, with 10 bases remaining between them. The CDR3 spans 14 residues. The CDR3 spells CAISTDTSNQPQHF. The CDR3 coding sequence is TGTGCCATCAGCACTGACACGAGCAATCAGCCCCAGCATTTT.

This clonotype showed up many times. This chain connects TRBV2 to TRBJ1-5, with D maybe TRBD1 (6 bases). Deletions cut 4 bases from V and 1 base from J, with 11 bases between. The CDR3 contains 15 residues. CDR1 is SNHLY, CDR2 FYNNEI, per germline. The CDR3 nucleotides read TGTGCCAGCAGTGTACAGGGCATGAGCAATCAGCCCCAGCATTTT. Amino acid sequence: CASSVQGMSNQPQHF.